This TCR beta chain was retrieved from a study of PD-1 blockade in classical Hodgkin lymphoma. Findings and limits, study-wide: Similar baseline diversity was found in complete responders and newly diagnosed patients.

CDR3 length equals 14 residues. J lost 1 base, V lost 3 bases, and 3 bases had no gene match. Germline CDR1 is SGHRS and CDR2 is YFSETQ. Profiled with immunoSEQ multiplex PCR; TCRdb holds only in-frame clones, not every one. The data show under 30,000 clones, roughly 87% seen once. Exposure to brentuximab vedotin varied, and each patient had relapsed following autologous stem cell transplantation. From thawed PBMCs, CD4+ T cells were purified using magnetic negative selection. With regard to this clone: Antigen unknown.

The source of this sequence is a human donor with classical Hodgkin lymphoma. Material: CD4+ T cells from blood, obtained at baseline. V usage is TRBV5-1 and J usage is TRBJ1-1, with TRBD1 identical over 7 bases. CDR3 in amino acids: CASSSGQSNTEAFF. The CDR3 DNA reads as TGCGCCAGCAGCTCGGGACAGTCGAACACTGAAGCTTTCTTT.